Shown below are 15 T cell receptor beta chains from a single sample sequenced in a study of shared clonotypes between healthy human individuals. The assay was immunoSEQ multiplex PCR, and TCRdb's table has in-frame clones only and misses some. The data show more than 1 million clones, approximately 80% seen once. Sequenced material: memory CD4+ T cells from PBMCs. Stated subset: CD45RA-negative fraction. The receptors were sampled from a man aged 18 to 29 in good health. Some clones in this sample may be carry-over from other donors' samples.

J is TRBJ2-5 and V is TRBV5-1, with 8 bases aligning to TRBD1. Per germline, CDR1 SGHRS and CDR2 YFSETQ. CDR3 length: 14 residues. The junction had 5 bases not matched to a gene; V was cut back by 4 bases and J by 3 bases. The CDR3 region has the DNA TGCGCCAGCAGCCTAACAGGGGGAGAAGAGACCCAGTACTTC. Protein sequence: CASSLTGGEETQYF.

The sample holds many counts of this clone. The chain carries TRBV6-7 and TRBJ2-3, with 9 nucleotides matching TRBD1. TRBV6-7 counts as an open reading frame of uncertain function. The CDR3 is 16 amino acids. V shed 6 bases and J 4 bases; nucleotides not matched to a gene: 11. The CDR3, as DNA: TGTGCCAGCAGCCGAGTCCGTACAGGGGGCGCAGATACGCAGTATTTT. This sequence encodes CASSRVRTGGADTQYF.

The gene calls are TRBV6-5 and TRBJ1-4, with a possible D match to TRBD1 (5 bases). The CDR3 runs 14 residues. The germline gives CDR1 MNHEY, CDR2 SVGAGI. V was shortened by 7 bases and J by 7 bases, with 16 bases between the two germline ends. The CDR3 here is CASNPGGGGEKLFF. The CDR3 region has the DNA TGTGCCAGCAACCCCGGGGGAGGTGGTGAAAAACTGTTTTTT.

This chain connects TRBV6-5 to TRBJ1-6; tentative D call: TRBD1 (6 bases). Trimming cost V 6 bases and J 10 bases, with 16 bases left between them. This CDR3 contains 14 residues. Germline V gene sequence: CDR1 MNHEY, CDR2 SVGAGI. The CDR3 sequence is CASRGVGATSPLHF. CDR3 nucleotide sequence: TGTGCCAGCAGGGGGGTGGGGGCCACGTCACCCCTCCACTTT.

The V call is TRBV5-1, the J call TRBJ2-2, with 7 nucleotides matching TRBD2. J was trimmed by 5 bases and V by 4 bases; bases with no gene match: 8. The CDR3 is 15 amino acids. Germline V lookup: CDR1 SGHRS, CDR2 YFSETQ. The CDR3 DNA follows: TGCGCCAGCAGCCCCCGCGGGGAGGGGACCGGGGAGCTGTTTTTT. Translated: CASSPRGEGTGELFF.

This chain joins TRBV10-3 and TRBJ2-7, with D perhaps TRBD2 (6 bases). The CDR3 sequence is 15 residues long. Per the germline V gene, CDR1 is ENHRY and CDR2 is SYGVKD. V gave up 3 bases and J gave up 4 bases, with 16 bases separating them. CDR3 loop: CAISEGGSKQYEQYF. In nucleotides, the CDR3 is TGTGCCATCAGTGAAGGAGGGTCAAAACAGTACGAGCAGTACTTC.

J is TRBJ2-5 and V is TRBV7-2; 13 nucleotides match TRBD2. The CDR3 totals 16 residues. Germline assignment: CDR1 SGHTA and CDR2 FQGNSA. Unmatched junction bases numbered 9, after V lost 6 bases and J lost 5 bases. The CDR3 DNA reads TGTGCCAGCAGTTCTGCCGGGACTAGCGGGACTGAGACCCAGTACTTC. It is translated as CASSSAGTSGTETQYF.

The chain recombines TRBV4-2 with TRBJ1-1, with TRBD1 matching over 7 bases. Germline CDR1 is LGHNA and CDR2 is YNFKEQ. The CDR3 loop spans 17 amino acids. V was clipped by 4 bases and J by 5 bases; unmatched bases: 16. In DNA form, the CDR3 reads TGTGCCAGCAGCCGCCCCCAACTCGGACAGGAGGGAACTGAAGCTTTCTTT. Its protein is CASSRPQLGQEGTEAFF.

V and J are TRBV10-2 and TRBJ2-4; 7 bases agree with TRBD1. The CDR3 spans 13 residues. V shed 6 bases, J shed 1 base, and the junction held 0 bases outside the gene matches. Germline V CDR1 and CDR2: WSHSY, SAAADI. CDR3 nucleotide sequence: TGCGCCAGCAGGGACAGGGCCAAAAACATTCAGTACTTC. Protein product: CASRDRAKNIQYF.

Concerning this clone: The sample holds other DNA sequences that translate to the same CDR3. The chain couples TRBV7-2 to TRBJ2-7; the D is unclear. With 1 base removed from V and 0 bases from J, the gap between germline ends came to 7 bases. Germline-derived CDR1 and CDR2 are SGHTA and FQGNSA. The CDR3 sequence is 14 residues long. The CDR3 is CASSLGPLSYEQYF. The DNA of the CDR3 is TGTGCCAGCAGCTTAGGTCCACTCTCCTACGAGCAGTACTTC.

The gene calls are TRBV5-1 and TRBJ2-7, with no clear D. CDR3 size: 15 residues. Between the trimmed V and J ends, which lost 1 base and 3 bases, there was a span of 14 bases. Germline-derived CDR1 and CDR2 are SGHRS and YFSETQ. For the CDR3, the DNA is TGCGCCAGCAGCTTGTATCTCGGCAGTGACTACGAGCAGTACTTC. Encoded protein: CASSLYLGSDYEQYF.

The genes are TRBV11-3 and TRBJ2-5; no clear D gene. Germline CDR1 reads SGHNT; CDR2 reads YENEEA. The CDR3 extends over 14 amino acids. V dropped 5 bases and J dropped 3 bases, with 13 bases sitting between them. The DNA of the CDR3 is TGTGCCAGCAGCCCCCTAACGGGTAAAGAGACCCAGTACTTC. Its protein product is CASSPLTGKETQYF.

J is TRBJ2-2 and V is TRBV5-5; tentatively, D is TRBD1 (5 bases). This CDR3 has 15 residues. V was cut by 4 bases and J by 3 bases, with 13 bases left in between. Germline V gene data show CDR1 as SGHKS and CDR2 as YYEKEE (reference sequence). In nucleotides, the CDR3 is TGTGCCAGCAGCAGGGGCGCAGGAGACACCGGGGAGCTGTTTTTT. Translated, it gives CASSRGAGDTGELFF.

The chain has TRBV25-1 and TRBJ2-5, with TRBD1 identical over 8 bases. V lost 1 base to trimming and J lost 5 bases; unmatched junction nucleotides: 12. The CDR3 has 17 amino acids. Germline CDR1 MGHDK, CDR2 SYGVNS. This CDR3 reads CASSESIGTGHTETQYF. The CDR3 DNA reads TGTGCCAGCAGTGAATCTATCGGGACAGGCCACACGGAGACCCAGTACTTC.

This clone was detected a few times. The chain uses TRBV9 and TRBJ2-1; TRBD2 matches at 11 bases. Germline assignment: CDR1 SGDLS and CDR2 YYNGEE. The J segment lost 4 bases and the V segment lost 1 base, leaving 4 bases of the junction unmatched. This CDR3 is 16 amino acids long. For the CDR3, the DNA is TGTGCCAGCAGCGTAACTAGCGGGAGTTGGTACAATGAGCAGTTCTTC. Its protein product is CASSVTSGSWYNEQFF.